This TCR beta chain was sequenced for a study of blood T cells in healthy people across ages. Study-wide results and caveats: Older age went with lower TCR beta diversity per million T cells, in a roughly linear way.

Concerning this clonotype itself: Antigen specificity is unknown.

Caucasian individuals from Russia who were healthy and aged about 6 to 100 acted as donors. Researchers report isolating at least 7 million PBMCs per sample. Combining a sample-barcoded 5' primer with a J-beta primer mix, a second PCR ran for about 6 to 12 cycles. Researchers report that each sample yielded at least 3 million CDR3-containing paired-end reads. MiXCR, applied by TCRdb to the 5' RACE reads, yields one record per CDR3 protein. This table holds roughly 1.5 million distinct CDR3 sequences, approximately 43% found once. The specimen was blood. The sequence came from a woman aged 18-30 years in good health.

The CDR3 bases are TGTGCCAGCTGCGAAGACGACGACAGGGGGCCCTTCACAGATACGCAGTATTTT. Its translation: CASCEDDDRGPFTDTQYF. V and J are TRBV18 and TRBJ2-3; TRBD1 matches at 10 bases. J lost 2 bases, V lost 7 bases, and 15 bases had no gene match. Germline lookup yields CDR1 KGHSH and CDR2 LQKENI. The CDR3 is 18 amino acids.